The rows below give T cell receptor beta chains drawn from one sample of a study of blood T cell repertoires in COVID-19. TCRdb's table, derived via immunoSEQ multiplex PCR, lists solely in-frame clones and lacks some. The sample lists roughly 150,000 clones, 80% to 90% occurring once. Sequencing was carried out using peripheral blood. The receptor set was obtained from a man aged 60 to 75 with acute or convalescent COVID-19. CDR3s include the opening cysteine and the closing phenylalanine or tryptophan. A D gene is named only where the DNA matches it firmly. Only part of the rows carry a size: once, few, many, or a class if the clone is expanded.

J gene: TRBJ2-7; V gene: TRBV4-2; clone size: -; D gene: TRBD2; CDR3 protein: CASSPAGLAGAVDEQYF; CDR3 DNA: TGTGCCAGCAGCCCGGCCGGACTAGCGGGGGCAGTCGACGAGCAGTACTTC
J gene: TRBJ1-4; V gene: TRBV7-6; clone size: -; D gene: -; CDR3 protein: CASSLAFASQNEKLFF; CDR3 DNA: TGTGCCAGCAGCTTAGCTTTTGCATCACAAAATGAAAAACTGTTTTTT
J gene: TRBJ1-5; V gene: TRBV7-8; clone size: -; D gene: TRBD1; CDR3 protein: CASSLAEGAEQPQHF; CDR3 DNA: TGTGCCAGCAGCTTAGCGGAGGGGGCTGAACAGCCCCAGCATTTT
J gene: TRBJ1-2; V gene: TRBV7-9; clone size: -; D gene: -; CDR3 protein: CASSLAALDGYTF; CDR3 DNA: TGTGCCAGCAGCTTAGCGGCTCTTGATGGCTACACCTTC
J gene: TRBJ1-4; V gene: TRBV10-3; clone size: once; D gene: -; CDR3 protein: CAISESRSGWSEKLFF; CDR3 DNA: TGTGCCATCAGTGAGTCTAGATCTGGGTGGAGTGAAAAACTGTTTTTT
J gene: TRBJ1-1; V gene: TRBV4-2; clone size: -; D gene: -; CDR3 protein: CASSQQTGLNTEAFF; CDR3 DNA: TGTGCCAGCAGCCAACAGACAGGCCTGAACACTGAAGCTTTCTTT
J gene: TRBJ1-5; V gene: TRBV19; clone size: -; D gene: -; CDR3 protein: CASRDGGLSNQPQHF; CDR3 DNA: TGTGCCAGTAGAGACGGGGGGCTCAGCAATCAGCCCCAGCATTTT
J gene: TRBJ2-7; V gene: TRBV7-3; clone size: once; D gene: -; CDR3 protein: CASSLGIGGRWKDEQYF; CDR3 DNA: TGTGCCAGCAGCTTAGGCATTGGAGGGCGCTGGAAGGACGAGCAGTACTTC
J gene: TRBJ2-3; V gene: TRBV11-2; clone size: -; D gene: TRBD1; CDR3 protein: CASSLEGTGIWDTQYF; CDR3 DNA: TGTGCCAGCAGCTTAGAGGGGACAGGTATTTGGGATACGCAGTATTTT
J gene: TRBJ1-4; V gene: TRBV6-6; clone size: once; D gene: -; CDR3 protein: CASSPDMSNEKLFF; CDR3 DNA: TGTGCCAGCAGCCCAGACATGTCTAATGAAAAACTGTTTTTT
J gene: TRBJ2-1; V gene: TRBV2; clone size: -; D gene: -; CDR3 protein: CASSGRRGGDNEQFF; CDR3 DNA: TGTGCCAGCAGTGGGAGGCGGGGCGGAGACAATGAGCAGTTCTTC
J gene: TRBJ2-2; V gene: TRBV4-1; clone size: -; D gene: -; CDR3 protein: CASSRGTANTGELFF; CDR3 DNA: TGCGCCAGCAGCCGCGGGACAGCTAACACCGGGGAGCTGTTTTTT
J gene: TRBJ2-2; V gene: TRBV18; clone size: -; D gene: -; CDR3 protein: CASSLAWGRADTGELFF; CDR3 DNA: TGTGCCAGCTCACTGGCCTGGGGGCGGGCGGACACCGGGGAGCTGTTTTTT
J gene: TRBJ1-6; V gene: TRBV18; clone size: once; D gene: -; CDR3 protein: CASSPPQGRVNSPLHF; CDR3 DNA: TGTGCCAGCTCACCACCACAGGGAAGGGTTAATTCACCCCTCCACTTT
J gene: TRBJ1-1; V gene: TRBV10-3; clone size: -; D gene: TRBD1; CDR3 protein: CAIRDRGRETEAFF; CDR3 DNA: TGTGCCATCAGGGACAGGGGGCGCGAGACTGAAGCTTTCTTT
J gene: TRBJ2-7; V gene: TRBV5-1; clone size: -; D gene: TRBD1; CDR3 protein: CASSYGQGAFYEQYF; CDR3 DNA: TGCGCCAGCAGCTACGGACAGGGGGCTTTCTACGAGCAGTACTTC
J gene: TRBJ1-3; V gene: TRBV9; clone size: once; D gene: -; CDR3 protein: CASSVESGSSGNTIYF; CDR3 DNA: TGTGCCAGCAGCGTAGAGTCGGGTTCTTCGGGAAACACCATATATTTT
J gene: TRBJ1-2; V gene: TRBV10-2; clone size: -; D gene: TRBD1; CDR3 protein: CASSEPRTGGGYTF; CDR3 DNA: TGCGCCAGCAGTGAGCCGCGGACAGGTGGTGGCTACACCTTC
J gene: TRBJ2-7; V gene: TRBV7-8; clone size: -; D gene: -; CDR3 protein: CASSLDGRGDEQYF; CDR3 DNA: TGTGCCAGCAGCTTAGACGGCAGGGGGGACGAGCAGTACTTC
J gene: TRBJ1-1; V gene: TRBV4-1; clone size: -; D gene: -; CDR3 protein: CASSQDKGWGNTEAFF; CDR3 DNA: TGCGCCAGCAGCCAAGATAAGGGGTGGGGGAACACTGAAGCTTTCTTT
J gene: TRBJ2-7; V gene: TRBV7-2; clone size: -; D gene: TRBD1; CDR3 protein: CASSSRQGQEQYF; CDR3 DNA: TGTGCCAGCAGCTCCCGACAGGGCCAAGAGCAGTACTTC
J gene: TRBJ1-1; V gene: TRBV10-3; clone size: -; D gene: TRBD1; CDR3 protein: CAIRTLQGALGLWTEAFF; CDR3 DNA: TGTGCCATCAGGACACTTCAGGGGGCGTTGGGTCTTTGGACTGAAGCTTTCTTT
J gene: TRBJ2-7; V gene: TRBV30; clone size: -; D gene: -; CDR3 protein: CAYGDTSSSYEQYF; CDR3 DNA: TGTGCCTACGGTGACACGTCGAGCTCCTACGAGCAGTACTTC
J gene: TRBJ1-2; V gene: TRBV5-8; clone size: -; D gene: -; CDR3 protein: CASSYLRQGGYGYTF; CDR3 DNA: TGTGCCAGCAGCTATCTGCGGCAGGGTGGCTATGGCTACACCTTC
J gene: TRBJ1-3; V gene: TRBV7-9; clone size: -; D gene: -; CDR3 protein: CASSLVSSRDPNTIYF; CDR3 DNA: TGTGCCAGCAGCTTAGTTTCGTCCAGGGATCCGAACACCATATATTTT
J gene: TRBJ1-1; V gene: TRBV7-2; clone size: -; D gene: -; CDR3 protein: CASSAKGVKNTEAFF; CDR3 DNA: TGTGCCAGCAGCGCCAAGGGGGTGAAGAACACTGAAGCTTTCTTT
J gene: TRBJ2-3; V gene: TRBV11-2; clone size: -; D gene: TRBD2; CDR3 protein: CASSTTSGGGTDTQYF; CDR3 DNA: TGTGCCAGCAGCACTACTAGCGGGGGGGGCACAGATACGCAGTATTTT
J gene: TRBJ2-7; V gene: TRBV9; clone size: -; D gene: -; CDR3 protein: CASSGPGTGYEQYF; CDR3 DNA: TGTGCCAGCAGCGGCCCCGGCACAGGGTACGAGCAGTACTTC